This T cell receptor beta chain was recorded in a study of shared clonotypes between healthy human individuals. This CDR3 contains 17 residues. Germline values: CDR1 LGHNT, CDR2 FRNRAP. The germline V and J ends were trimmed by 0 bases and 4 bases, with 15 bases remaining between them. Each unsorted PBMC replicate got 300 ng genomic DNA, around 30,000 genomes. The assay was immunoSEQ multiplex PCR, and TCRdb's table has in-frame clones only and misses some. The sample lists about 480,000 clones, about 79% occurring once. Study results and limitations: Measured sharing among donors was expected to vary with sequencing depth.

With regard to this clone: Its matching antigen is unknown.

The chain couples TRBV12-5 to TRBJ2-2, with D hard to call. The receptor's source is a woman in her thirties or forties in good health. Some clones in this sample may be carry-over from other donors' samples. Sequenced sample: PBMCs. The CDR3 spells CASGLVLSGEITGELFF. The DNA of the CDR3 is TGTGCTAGTGGTTTGGTACTCTCTGGCGAGATCACCGGGGAGCTGTTTTTT.